These 5 T cell receptor beta chains originate from one sample sequenced in a study of OX40 agonist ivuxolimab in advanced cancers. Library preparation was by the immunoSEQ multiplex PCR assay. Imported from immuneACCESS, the table was reduced by TCRdb to in-frame sequences with V and J called. These copies leave out some clones; in studies compared against another copy, an unresolved V gene accounts for under half, and the cause of the remainder is not known. This sample holds about 44,000 clones; 80% to 95% were observed only once. The leading ten clones occupy approximately 16% of the sample. The sample consisted of CD4+ or CD8+ T cells sorted from blood, taken in a trial of the OX40 agonist ivuxolimab. These receptor sequences come from an adult with an advanced solid tumor such as melanoma, head and neck, liver or kidney cancer.

V usage is TRBV7-2 and J usage is TRBJ2-7; D is unresolved. The CDR3 runs 15 residues. Deletions cut 3 bases from V and 5 bases from J, with 17 bases between. Germline assignment: CDR1 SGHTA and CDR2 FQGNSA. The CDR3 region is CASSFLNRQLDEQYF. CDR3 nucleotide sequence: TGTGCCAGCAGCTTCCTCAACCGGCAACTGGACGAGCAGTACTTC.

This chain joins TRBV7-9 and TRBJ2-7, with D possibly matching TRBD2 (6 bases). CDR3 length equals 14 residues. The germline V gene encodes CDR1 SEHNR and CDR2 FQNEAQ (reference sequence). Trimming removed 5 bases from V and 7 bases from J, with 18 bases in between. CDR3 protein: CASSETSPLVEQYF. The DNA for the CDR3 is TGTGCCAGCAGCGAGACTAGTCCCCTCGTGGAGCAGTACTTC.

V is TRBV29-1 and J is TRBJ2-7; the D gene is possibly TRBD2 (5 bases). V lost 2 bases, J lost 2 bases, and 10 bases lay in between. Germline V gene sequence: CDR1 SQVTM, CDR2 ANQGSEA. This CDR3 contains 13 residues. The CDR3 spells CSVETAATYEQYF. In nucleotides, the CDR3 is TGCAGCGTTGAAACAGCGGCGACCTACGAGCAGTACTTC.

V is TRBV13 and J is TRBJ2-5, with D perhaps matching TRBD1 or TRBD2 (5 bases each). V was pared by 1 base and J by 3 bases, with 9 bases between. The length of the CDR3 is 14 residues. From germline, CDR1 is PRHDT and CDR2 FYEKMQ (reference sequence). This chain's CDR3 is CASSLAQGEETQYF. The CDR3 bases are TGTGCCAGCAGCTTAGCCCAGGGAGAAGAGACCCAGTACTTC.

CDR3 region: CASSDGTGTYEQYF. In DNA, the CDR3 is TGTGCCAGCAGTGACGGGACAGGAACCTACGAGCAGTACTTC. The chain couples TRBV6-1 to TRBJ2-7; 8 bases agree with TRBD1. The CDR3 contains 14 residues. CDR1 MNHNS and CDR2 SASEGT come from the germline V gene. With V trimmed by 3 bases and J by 2 bases, 3 bases remained unmatched.